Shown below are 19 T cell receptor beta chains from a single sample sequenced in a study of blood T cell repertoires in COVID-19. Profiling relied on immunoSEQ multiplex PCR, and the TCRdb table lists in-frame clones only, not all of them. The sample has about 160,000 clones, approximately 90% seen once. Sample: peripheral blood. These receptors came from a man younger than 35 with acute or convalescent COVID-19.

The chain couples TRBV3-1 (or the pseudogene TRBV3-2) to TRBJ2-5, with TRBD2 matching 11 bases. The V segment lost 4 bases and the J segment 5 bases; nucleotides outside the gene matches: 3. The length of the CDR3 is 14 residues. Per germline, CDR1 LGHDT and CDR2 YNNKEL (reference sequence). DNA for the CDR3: TGTGCCAGCAGCCTTAGCGGGGGGGCCGAGACCCAGTACTTC. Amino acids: CASSLSGGAETQYF.

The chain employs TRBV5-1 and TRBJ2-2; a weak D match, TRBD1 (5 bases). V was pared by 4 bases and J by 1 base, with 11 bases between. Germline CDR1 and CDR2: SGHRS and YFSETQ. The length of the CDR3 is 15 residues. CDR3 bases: TGCGCCAGCAGCCCCCGGCAGGGGAACACCGGGGAGCTGTTTTTT. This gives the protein CASSPRQGNTGELFF.

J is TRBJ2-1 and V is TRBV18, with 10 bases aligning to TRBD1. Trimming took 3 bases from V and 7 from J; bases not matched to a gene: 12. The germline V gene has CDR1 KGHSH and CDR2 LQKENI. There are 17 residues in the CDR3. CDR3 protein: CASSPVPGQGQHNEQFF. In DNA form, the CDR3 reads TGTGCCAGCTCACCCGTACCGGGACAGGGGCAACATAATGAGCAGTTCTTC.

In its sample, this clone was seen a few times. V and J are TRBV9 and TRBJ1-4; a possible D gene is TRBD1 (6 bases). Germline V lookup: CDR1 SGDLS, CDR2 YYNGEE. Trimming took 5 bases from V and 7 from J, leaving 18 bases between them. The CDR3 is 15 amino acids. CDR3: CASSRSPRGSEKLFF. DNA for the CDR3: TGTGCCAGCAGTCGTTCCCCCAGGGGATCTGAAAAACTGTTTTTT.

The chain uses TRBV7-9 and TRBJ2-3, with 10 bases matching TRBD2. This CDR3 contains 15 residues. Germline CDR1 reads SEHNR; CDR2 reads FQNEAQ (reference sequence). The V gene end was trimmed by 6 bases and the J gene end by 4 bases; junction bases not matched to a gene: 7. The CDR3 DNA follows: TGTGCCAGCAGGCTTACTAGCGGGAACGCAGATACGCAGTATTTT. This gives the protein CASRLTSGNADTQYF.

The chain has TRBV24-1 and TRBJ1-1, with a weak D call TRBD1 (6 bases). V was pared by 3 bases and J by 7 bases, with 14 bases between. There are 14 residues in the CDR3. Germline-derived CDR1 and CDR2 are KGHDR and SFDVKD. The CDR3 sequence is CATSDPRTANEAFF. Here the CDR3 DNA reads TGTGCCACCAGTGATCCTCGGACAGCTAATGAAGCTTTCTTT.

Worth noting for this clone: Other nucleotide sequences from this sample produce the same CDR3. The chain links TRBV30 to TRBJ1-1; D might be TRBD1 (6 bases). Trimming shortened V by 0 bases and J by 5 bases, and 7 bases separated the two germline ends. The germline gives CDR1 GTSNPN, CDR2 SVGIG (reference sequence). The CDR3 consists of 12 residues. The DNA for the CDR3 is TGTGCCTGGAGTGTAAGGGGGACTGAAGCTTTCTTT. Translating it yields CAWSVRGTEAFF.

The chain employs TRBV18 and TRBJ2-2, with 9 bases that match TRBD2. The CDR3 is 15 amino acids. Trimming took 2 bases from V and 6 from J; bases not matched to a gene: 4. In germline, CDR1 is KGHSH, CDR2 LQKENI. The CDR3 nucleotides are TGTGCCAGCTCACCAGGGACTAGCTACGCCGGGGAGCTGTTTTTT. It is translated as CASSPGTSYAGELFF.

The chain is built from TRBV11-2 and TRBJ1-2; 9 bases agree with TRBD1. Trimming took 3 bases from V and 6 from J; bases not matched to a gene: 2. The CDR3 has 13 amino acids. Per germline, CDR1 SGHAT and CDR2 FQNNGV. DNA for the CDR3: TGTGCCAGCAGCTTGAGGGACAGGGATGGCTACACCTTC. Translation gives CASSLRDRDGYTF.

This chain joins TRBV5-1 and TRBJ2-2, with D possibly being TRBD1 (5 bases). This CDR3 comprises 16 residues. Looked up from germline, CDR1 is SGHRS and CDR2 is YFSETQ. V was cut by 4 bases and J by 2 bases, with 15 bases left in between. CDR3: CASSLVVQGNTGELFF. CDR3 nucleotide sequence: TGCGCCAGCAGCCTGGTAGTCCAGGGAAACACCGGGGAGCTGTTTTTT.

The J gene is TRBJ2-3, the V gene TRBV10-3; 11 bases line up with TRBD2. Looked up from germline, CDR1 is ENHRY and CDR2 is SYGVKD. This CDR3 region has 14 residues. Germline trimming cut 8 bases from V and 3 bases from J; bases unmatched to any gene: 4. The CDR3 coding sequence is TGTGCCATCCGGCCTAGCGGGGGGACAGATACGCAGTATTTT. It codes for CAIRPSGGTDTQYF.

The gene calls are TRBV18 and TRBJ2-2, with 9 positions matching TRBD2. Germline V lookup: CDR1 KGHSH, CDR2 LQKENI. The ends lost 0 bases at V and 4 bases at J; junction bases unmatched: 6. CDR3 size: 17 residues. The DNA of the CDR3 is TGTGCCAGCTCACCACCTCGACTAGCGGACCTCACCGGGGAGCTGTTTTTT. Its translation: CASSPPRLADLTGELFF.

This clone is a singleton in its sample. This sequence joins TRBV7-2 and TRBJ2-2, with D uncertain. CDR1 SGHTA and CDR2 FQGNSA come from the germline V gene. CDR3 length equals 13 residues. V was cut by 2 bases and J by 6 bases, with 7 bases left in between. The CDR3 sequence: CASSLISSGELFF. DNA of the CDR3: TGTGCCAGCAGCTTAATCTCGTCCGGGGAGCTGTTTTTT.

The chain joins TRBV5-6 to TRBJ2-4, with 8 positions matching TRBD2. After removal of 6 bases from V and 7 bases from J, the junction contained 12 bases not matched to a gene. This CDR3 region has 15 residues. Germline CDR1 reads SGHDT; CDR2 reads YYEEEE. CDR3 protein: CASTRGGSRGNIQYF. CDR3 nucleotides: TGTGCCAGCACCCGGGGGGGTTCCCGAGGGAACATTCAGTACTTC.

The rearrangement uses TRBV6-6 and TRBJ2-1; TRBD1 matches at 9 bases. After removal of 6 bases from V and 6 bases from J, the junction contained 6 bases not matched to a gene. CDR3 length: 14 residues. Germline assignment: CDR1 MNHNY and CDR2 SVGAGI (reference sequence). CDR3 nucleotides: TGTGCCAGCAGCGACAGGGGGGGGCTCAATGAGCAGTTCTTC. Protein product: CASSDRGGLNEQFF.

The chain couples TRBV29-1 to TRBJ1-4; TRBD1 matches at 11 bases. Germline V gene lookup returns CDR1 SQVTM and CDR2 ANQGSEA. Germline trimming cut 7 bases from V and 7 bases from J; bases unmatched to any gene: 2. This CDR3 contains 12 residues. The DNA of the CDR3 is TGCAGCGGGGGGACAGGGGGTGAAAAACTGTTTTTT. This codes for CSGGTGGEKLFF.

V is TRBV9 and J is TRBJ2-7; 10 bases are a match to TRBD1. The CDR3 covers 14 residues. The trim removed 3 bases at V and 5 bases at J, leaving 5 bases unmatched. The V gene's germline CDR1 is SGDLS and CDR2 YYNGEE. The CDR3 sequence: CASSARQGADEQYF. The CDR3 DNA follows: TGTGCCAGCAGCGCCCGACAGGGGGCGGACGAGCAGTACTTC.

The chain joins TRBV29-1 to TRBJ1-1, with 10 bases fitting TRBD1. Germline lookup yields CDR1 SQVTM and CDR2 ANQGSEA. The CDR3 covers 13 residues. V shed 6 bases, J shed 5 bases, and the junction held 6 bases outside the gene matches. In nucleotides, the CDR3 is TGCAGCGTAACGACAGGGGGCAGGACTGAAGCTTTCTTT. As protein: CSVTTGGRTEAFF.

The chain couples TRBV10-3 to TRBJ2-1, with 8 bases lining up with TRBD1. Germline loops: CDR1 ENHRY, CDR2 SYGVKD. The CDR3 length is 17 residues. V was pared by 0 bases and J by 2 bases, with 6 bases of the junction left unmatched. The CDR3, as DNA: TGTGCCATCAGTGAGTCAGGCGGACAGGGTACCTACAATGAGCAGTTCTTC. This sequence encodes CAISESGGQGTYNEQFF.